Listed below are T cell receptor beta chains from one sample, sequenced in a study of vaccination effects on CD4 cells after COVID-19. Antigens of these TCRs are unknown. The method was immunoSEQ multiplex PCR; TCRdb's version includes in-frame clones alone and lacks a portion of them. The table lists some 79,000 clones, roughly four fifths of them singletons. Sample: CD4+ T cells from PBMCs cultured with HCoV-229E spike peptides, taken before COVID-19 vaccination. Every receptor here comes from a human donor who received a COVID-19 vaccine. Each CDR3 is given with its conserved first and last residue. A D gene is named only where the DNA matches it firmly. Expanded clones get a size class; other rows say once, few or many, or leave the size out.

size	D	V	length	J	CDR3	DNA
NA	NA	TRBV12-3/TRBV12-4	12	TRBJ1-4	CASRRVGEKLFF	TGTGCCAGCCGGAGGGTTGGTGAAAAACTGTTTTTT
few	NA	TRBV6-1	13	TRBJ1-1	CASSDRQGVEAFF	TGTGCCAGCAGTGACCGTCAGGGCGTTGAAGCTTTCTTT
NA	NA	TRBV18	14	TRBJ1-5	CASSPQGSNQPQHF	TGTGCCAGCTCACCACAGGGTAGCAATCAGCCCCAGCATTTT
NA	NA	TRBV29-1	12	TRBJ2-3	CSGGGNTDTQYF	TGCAGCGGAGGAGGAAACACAGATACGCAGTATTTT
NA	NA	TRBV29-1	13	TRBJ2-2	CSGGRANTGELFF	TGCAGCGGGGGACGTGCGAACACCGGGGAGCTGTTTTTT
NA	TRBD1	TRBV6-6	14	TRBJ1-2	CASSYTTGDYGYTF	TGTGCCAGCAGTTACACGACAGGGGATTATGGCTACACCTTC
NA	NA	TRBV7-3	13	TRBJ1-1	CASSRGGGTEAFF	TGTGCCAGCAGCCGCGGGGGAGGCACTGAAGCTTTCTTT
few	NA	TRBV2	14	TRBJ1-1	CASSVQPVNTEAFF	TGTGCCAGCAGTGTGCAGCCTGTGAACACTGAAGCTTTCTTT
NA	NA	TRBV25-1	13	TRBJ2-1	CASSASAYNEQFF	TGTGCCAGCAGTGCCTCAGCCTACAATGAGCAGTTCTTC
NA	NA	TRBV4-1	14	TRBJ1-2	CASSQVAGAGGYTF	TGCGCCAGCAGCCAAGTGGCAGGGGCGGGAGGCTACACCTTC
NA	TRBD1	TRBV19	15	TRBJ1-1	CASSRRQGGNTEAFF	TGTGCCAGTAGCCGTCGACAGGGTGGGAACACTGAAGCTTTCTTT
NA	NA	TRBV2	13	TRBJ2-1	CASTETSSNEQFF	TGTGCCAGCACAGAGACATCGTCCAATGAGCAGTTCTTC
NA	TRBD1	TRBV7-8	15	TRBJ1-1	CASSLGYRGNTEAFF	TGTGCCAGCAGCTTAGGTTACAGGGGGAACACTGAAGCTTTCTTT
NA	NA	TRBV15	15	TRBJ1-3	CATSRDSVPGNTIYF	TGTGCCACCAGCAGAGATAGTGTACCCGGAAACACCATATATTTT
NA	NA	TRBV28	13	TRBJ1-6	CASSSLYNSPLHF	TGTGCCAGCAGTTCCCTTTATAATTCACCCCTCCACTTT
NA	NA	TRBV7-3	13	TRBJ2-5	CASSLWLGETQYF	TGTGCCAGCAGCTTATGGCTAGGAGAGACCCAGTACTTC
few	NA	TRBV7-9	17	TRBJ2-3	CASSLAATVQSTDTQYF	TGTGCCAGCAGCTTAGCGGCGACGGTTCAAAGCACAGATACGCAGTATTTT
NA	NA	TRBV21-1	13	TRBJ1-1	CASSKDEGTEAFF	TGTGCCAGCAGCAAAGATGAGGGGACTGAAGCTTTCTTT
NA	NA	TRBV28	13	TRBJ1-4	CASSLPVGEKLFF	TGTGCCAGCAGTTTGCCAGTCGGTGAAAAACTGTTTTTT
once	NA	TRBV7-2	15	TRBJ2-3	CASSLWGGAGDTQYF	TGTGCCAGCAGCTTATGGGGGGGGGCCGGGGATACGCAGTATTTT
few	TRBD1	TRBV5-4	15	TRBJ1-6	CASSSDRAHNSPLHF	TGTGCCAGCAGCTCCGACAGGGCGCATAATTCACCCCTCCACTTT
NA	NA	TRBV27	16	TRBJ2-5	CASSLEGPGYQETQYF	TGTGCCAGCTCCCTGGAGGGGCCGGGATACCAAGAGACCCAGTACTTC
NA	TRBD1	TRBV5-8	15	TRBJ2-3	CASPSWDRTPDTQYF	TGTGCCAGCCCCAGTTGGGACAGGACCCCAGATACGCAGTATTTT
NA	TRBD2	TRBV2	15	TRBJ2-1	CASTPGTSGAYEQFF	TGTGCCAGCACGCCCGGGACTAGCGGGGCCTATGAGCAGTTCTTC
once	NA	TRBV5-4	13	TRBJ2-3	CASSPTSTDTQYF	TGTGCCAGCAGCCCCACTAGCACAGATACGCAGTATTTT
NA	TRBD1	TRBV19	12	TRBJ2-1	CASSLTRQGIFF	TGTGCCAGTAGTTTGACCCGACAGGGAATATTCTTC
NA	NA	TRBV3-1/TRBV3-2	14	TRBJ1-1	CASSLRLMNTEAFF	TGTGCCAGCAGCCTACGGCTCATGAACACTGAAGCTTTCTTT
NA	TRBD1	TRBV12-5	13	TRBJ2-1	CASGIQGAGEQFF	TGTGCTAGTGGAATACAGGGGGCCGGTGAGCAGTTCTTC
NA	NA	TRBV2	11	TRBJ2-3	CASSDLGTQYF	TGTGCCAGCAGTGATTTGGGCACGCAGTATTTT
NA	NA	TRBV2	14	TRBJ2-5	CASSTRTGQETQYF	TGTGCCAGCAGCACTCGGACGGGTCAAGAGACCCAGTACTTC
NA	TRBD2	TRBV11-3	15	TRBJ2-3	CASSLGGGAGDTQYF	TGTGCCAGCAGCTTAGGCGGGGGGGCCGGAGATACGCAGTATTTT
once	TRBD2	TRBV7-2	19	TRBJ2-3	CASSSKQGLAGGRADTQYF	TGTGCCAGCAGCTCCAAGCAAGGACTAGCGGGGGGGAGAGCAGATACGCAGTATTTT
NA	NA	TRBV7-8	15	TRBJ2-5	CASSPVSGSQETQYF	TGTGCCAGCAGCCCGGTGTCGGGCAGCCAAGAGACCCAGTACTTC
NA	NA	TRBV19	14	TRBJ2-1	CASRRDGTYNEQFF	TGTGCCAGTAGACGGGACGGTACCTACAATGAGCAGTTCTTC
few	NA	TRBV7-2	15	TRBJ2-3	CASSSATTRGNTQYF	TGTGCCAGCAGCTCCGCCACAACTAGAGGCAATACGCAGTATTTT
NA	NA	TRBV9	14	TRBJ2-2	CASSVVGNTGELFF	TGTGCCAGCAGCGTAGTAGGGAACACCGGGGAGCTGTTTTTT
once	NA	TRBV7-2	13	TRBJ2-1	CASSWGGHNEQFF	TGTGCCAGCAGCTGGGGAGGACACAATGAGCAGTTCTTC
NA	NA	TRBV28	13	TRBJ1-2	CAGQGRSNYGYTF	TGTGCAGGGCAGGGGCGGTCTAACTATGGCTACACCTTC
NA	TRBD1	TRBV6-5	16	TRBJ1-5	CASSYRAGGSNQPQHF	TGTGCCAGCAGTTACAGGGCAGGGGGGAGCAATCAGCCCCAGCATTTT
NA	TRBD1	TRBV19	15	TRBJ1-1	CASSTSQGANTEAFF	TGTGCCAGTAGTACTTCACAGGGGGCAAACACTGAAGCTTTCTTT
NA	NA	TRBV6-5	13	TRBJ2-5	CASSYREGQTQYF	TGTGCCAGCAGTTACCGGGAAGGGCAGACCCAGTACTTC
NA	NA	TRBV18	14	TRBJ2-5	CASSPRTSQETQYF	TGTGCCAGCTCACCCCGGACTTCACAAGAGACCCAGTACTTC
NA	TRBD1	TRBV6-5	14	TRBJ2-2	CATPSWTGIGELFF	TGTGCCACCCCGTCGTGGACAGGGATCGGGGAGCTGTTTTTT
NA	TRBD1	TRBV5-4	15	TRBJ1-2	CASSQDRGANYGYTF	TGTGCCAGCAGCCAGGACAGGGGGGCCAACTATGGCTACACCTTC
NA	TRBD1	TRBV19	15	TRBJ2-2	CASRTRQGNPGELFF	TGTGCCAGTAGGACAAGACAGGGGAACCCCGGGGAGCTGTTTTTT
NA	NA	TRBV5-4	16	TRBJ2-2	CASSPGGFSRPGELFF	TGTGCCAGCAGCCCCGGAGGGTTTAGTCGTCCCGGGGAGCTGTTTTTT
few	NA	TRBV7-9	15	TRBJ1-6	CASSLGGAGNSPLHF	TGTGCCAGCAGCTTAGGAGGGGCAGGTAATTCACCCCTCCACTTT
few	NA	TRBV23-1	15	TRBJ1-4	CASSMRGATNEKLFF	TGCGCCAGCAGTATGAGGGGAGCAACTAATGAAAAACTGTTTTTT
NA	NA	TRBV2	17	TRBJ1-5	CASSQSQTGEGSQPQHF	TGTGCCAGCAGTCAATCTCAGACAGGCGAGGGGAGTCAGCCCCAGCATTTT
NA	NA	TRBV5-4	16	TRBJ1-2	CASSLASGRVPYGYTF	TGTGCCAGCAGCTTGGCCAGTGGCAGGGTTCCCTATGGCTACACCTTC
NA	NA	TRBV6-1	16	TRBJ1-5	CASSDTRTDSNQPQHF	TGTGCCAGCAGTGACACCCGGACAGATAGCAATCAGCCCCAGCATTTT